This T cell receptor (beta chain) was recorded in a study of vaccination and CD4 T cells after COVID-19. Turning to the study itself: Convalescent donors: six male, four female; seven Caucasian, two Asian, one multiracial, two Hispanic.

V shed 5 bases and J shed 0 bases, with 5 bases lying between them. The CDR3 has 12 amino acids. From germline, CDR1 is DFQATT and CDR2 SNEGSKA (reference sequence). Once obtained from cultured CD4+ T cells, the DNA was sequenced using the Oncomine TCR Beta short-read assay. Each CDR3 protein is one row after TCRdb ran MiXCR on the PCR reads. The sample records under 20,000 distinct CDR3 sequences, about 56% being singletons. Treatment of the sample: roughly 11-day PBMC culture with coronavirus spike peptide pools or control peptides (ViraFEST assay). The count of this clonotype is one. No antigen is known for it.

This rearrangement joins TRBV20-1 to TRBJ2-4; D remains unclear. This receptor was taken from a human donor who had recovered from COVID-19. The source material was CD4+ T cells from blood, cultured in vitro, sampled before SARS-CoV-2 vaccination. In DNA form, the CDR3 reads TGCAGTGCTCGTCTAGCCAAAAACATTCAGTACTTC. It yields the protein CSARLAKNIQYF.